This entry concerns a single T cell receptor beta chain. CDR3 length: 13 residues. Deletions cut 6 bases from V and 1 base from J, with 12 bases between. Germline loops: CDR1 SQVTM, CDR2 ANQGSEA. This specimen belongs to a study of blood T cell repertoires in COVID-19. Overall study context: Acute-phase and convalescent COVID-19 samples originated in the United States, Italy and Spain. The cDNA or gDNA used as material had been derived from T cells, B-cell-depleted T cells, or PBMCs.

In the authors' methods: The assay estimated nucleated cells by amplifying reference gene primers. The method was immunoSEQ multiplex PCR; TCRdb's version includes in-frame clones alone and lacks a portion of them. The DNA was the basis for D and trimming; V, J and clone size are from that table. The sample shows approximately 180,000 clones, about 87% of them seen only once. The sequencing sample was made of peripheral blood. The chain uses TRBV29-1 and TRBJ2-5, with D perhaps matching TRBD1 (5 bases). The TCR was taken from a man aged 35-49 years with active or convalescent COVID-19. CDR3 protein: CSVGHRLQETQYF. For the CDR3, the DNA is TGCAGCGTAGGACATCGACTCCAAGAGACCCAGTACTTC.